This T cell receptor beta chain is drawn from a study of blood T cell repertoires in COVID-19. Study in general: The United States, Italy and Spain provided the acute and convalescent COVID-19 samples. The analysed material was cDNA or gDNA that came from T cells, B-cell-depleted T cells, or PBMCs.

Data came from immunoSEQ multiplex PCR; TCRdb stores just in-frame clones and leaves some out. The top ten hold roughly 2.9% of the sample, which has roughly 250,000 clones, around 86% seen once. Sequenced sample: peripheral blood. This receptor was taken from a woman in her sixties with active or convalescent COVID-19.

CDR3 coding DNA: TGTGCCAGCAGCTTAGGGGGGAGTGAGTCCTACGAGCAGTACTTC. Protein: CASSLGGSESYEQYF. The chain uses TRBV7-3 and TRBJ2-7; D may be TRBD2 (6 bases). Germline V lookup: CDR1 SGHTA, CDR2 FQGTGA. CDR3 length equals 15 residues. V lost 2 bases and J lost 1, with 12 bases in between. The full variable domain, completed using reference TRBV7-3 and TRBJ2-7, is GAGVSQTPSNKVTEKGKYVELRCDPISGHTALYWYRQSLGQGPEFLIYFQGTGAADDSGLPNDRFFAVRPEGSVSTLKIQRTERGDSAVYLCASSLGGSESYEQYFGPGTRLTVT.